This is a list of T cell receptor beta chains from one sample in a study of cytomegalovirus exposure and HLA in healthy donors. Libraries were prepared by immunoSEQ multiplex PCR; TCRdb keeps only in-frame clonotypes and omits some of them. The sample has over 150,000 clones, 60% to 80% seen once. Sample: PBMCs. All receptors derive from a male donor in good health and CMV-seronegative. The CDR3 runs from the conserved cysteine through the conserved F or W. The D gene is left open where the match is weak. Clone sizes are given selectively: once, few, many, or a class where the clone is expanded.

NA,TRBD2,TRBV7-2,TRBJ2-1,TGTGCCAGCAGCTTAGACGGGAGGGTAGGGAATGAGCAGTTCTTC,CASSLDGRVGNEQFF
NA,NA,TRBV7-6,TRBJ1-5,TGTGCCAGCAGCGCTAGCTTAAATCAGCCCCAGCATTTT,CASSASLNQPQHF
NA,TRBD1,TRBV18,TRBJ2-3,TGTGCCAGCTCCCTTGACAGGGAGCCGCAGTATTTT,CASSLDREPQYF
NA,NA,TRBV7-6,TRBJ2-3,TGTGCCAGCAGCTTAGCGCAGGGGACCCCTACAGATACGCAGTATTTT,CASSLAQGTPTDTQYF
NA,NA,TRBV7-9,TRBJ1-5,TGTTCCACCCGGAATGGGGCTGGAGACAATCAGCCCCAGCATTTT,CSTRNGAGDNQPQHF
once,NA,TRBV6-6,TRBJ1-5,TGTGCCAGCTCTCAGGGCAGAAATCAGCCCCAGCATTTT,CASSQGRNQPQHF
NA,TRBD2,TRBV18,TRBJ2-2,TGTGCCAGCTCACTTTCCCGGACTAGCGGGTCTAGCACCGGGGAGCTGTTTTTT,CASSLSRTSGSSTGELFF
NA,NA,TRBV7-9,TRBJ2-7,TGTGCCAGCAGCTTAGCCGGGGGAGCCAACGAGCAGTACTTC,CASSLAGGANEQYF
NA,NA,TRBV4-1,TRBJ2-6,TGCGCCAGAATCGAGTACTCTGGGGCCAACGTCCTGACTTTC,CARIEYSGANVLTF
NA,NA,TRBV2,TRBJ1-3,TGTGCCAGCAGTGCTGCAGGGCCTGGAAACACCATATATTTT,CASSAAGPGNTIYF
NA,NA,TRBV7-8,TRBJ1-1,TGTGCCAGCAGCCGCCCGGCGACAAGAAGGTACGTCGGTTTGAACACTGAAGCTTTCTTT,CASSRPATRRYVGLNTEAFF
NA,TRBD2,TRBV28,TRBJ2-2,TGTGCCAGCAGTGGGGGGGGCACCGGGGAGCTGTTTTTT,CASSGGGTGELFF
NA,NA,TRBV4-1,TRBJ1-4,TGCGCCAGCAGCCAGTCCCCTGCGCGGACTTTATCCGAAAAACTGTTTTTT,CASSQSPARTLSEKLFF
NA,NA,TRBV9,TRBJ1-1,TGTGCCAGCTCAGGCTCCCGGGGTGGGAACACTGAAGCTTTCTTT,CASSGSRGGNTEAFF
NA,NA,TRBV6-5,TRBJ2-1,TGTGCCAGCAGGGCTTCCTACAATGAGCAGTTCTTC,CASRASYNEQFF
NA,NA,TRBV4-2,TRBJ1-1,TGTGCCAGCAGCCAATCACAGGTAGCCACTGAAGCTTTCTTT,CASSQSQVATEAFF
NA,NA,TRBV4-3,TRBJ2-1,TGCGCCAGCAGCCAAGATCAACAGCATGAGCAGTTCTTC,CASSQDQQHEQFF
NA,NA,TRBV9,TRBJ1-1,TGTGCCAGCAGCGTTTATGGGGGGGGGAACACTGAAGCTTTCTTT,CASSVYGGGNTEAFF
NA,NA,TRBV29-1,TRBJ2-7,TGCAGCATTGAAGATCGTTACGAGCAGTACTTC,CSIEDRYEQYF
NA,TRBD1,TRBV5-1,TRBJ2-5,TGCGCCAGCAGCCCGCAGACAGGGGAAGAGACCCAGTACTTC,CASSPQTGEETQYF